The entry below gives a single T cell receptor (beta chain) sequence along with its context. Antigen: not known. The data were taken from a study of blood T cells in healthy people across ages. The V gene's germline CDR1 is DFQATT and CDR2 SNEGSKA (reference sequence). The CDR3 contains 12 residues. A J-beta primer mix and a sample-barcoded 5' primer were used in a second PCR of roughly 6 to 11 cycles. One entry per CDR3 protein, called by TCRdb with MiXCR from the 5' RACE reads. The sample includes roughly 1 million distinct CDR3 sequences, 25% of them seen just once. Overall study results and limits: Significant beta diversity loss was already apparent by age approximately 40, declining roughly linearly.

This sample also belongs to another study, concerning T cells of mothers and their children.

The specimen was blood. The V call is TRBV20-1, the J call TRBJ2-5, with D perhaps matching TRBD1 (5 bases). The J call may be mistaken, given a closer DNA end match to TRBJ2-1. This TCR was sampled from a girl aged 2 to 9 in good health. CDR3 sequence: CSRQLAGYEQFF. The CDR3, as DNA: TGCAGTAGACAGCTTGCAGGGTACGAGCAGTTCTTC.